What follows are 21 T cell receptor beta chains derived from one specimen sequenced in a study of T cell changes during pregnancy in multiple sclerosis. Assay: immunoSEQ multiplex PCR; the TCRdb copy retains only in-frame clones and omits some. This table has tens of thousands of clones, 75% to 95% appearing once. Source: peripheral blood, taken in the second trimester of pregnancy. The receptors were gathered from a female donor with multiple sclerosis, enrolled in a pregnancy study.

The chain joins TRBV4-3 to TRBJ2-1; D is possibly TRBD1 (7 bases). Trimming left V 4 bases short and J 7 bases short, with 17 bases between. The CDR3 length is 15 residues. Per the germline V gene, CDR1 is LGHNA and CDR2 is YSLEER. The chain's CDR3 is CASSLVQGGRNEQFF. DNA for the CDR3: TGCGCCAGCAGCCTTGTGCAGGGGGGTAGGAATGAGCAGTTCTTC.

This rearrangement joins TRBV5-1 to TRBJ1-1, with D possibly TRBD1 on 5 matching bases. Germline CDR1 and CDR2: SGHRS and YFSETQ. This CDR3 is 13 amino acids long. V was trimmed by 4 bases and J by 6 bases, leaving 13 bases between them. Here the CDR3 DNA reads TGCGCCAGCAGCGGGCCAGGGTCGGCTGAAGCTTTCTTT. Translation gives CASSGPGSAEAFF.

The chain has TRBV4-3 and TRBJ2-3; D remains ambiguous. Deletions cut 3 bases from V and 4 bases from J, with 8 bases between. The germline V gene has CDR1 LGHNA and CDR2 YSLEER. The CDR3 has 13 residues. The CDR3 region is CASSHGSADTQYF. CDR3 nucleotide sequence: TGCGCCAGCAGCCATGGAAGCGCAGATACGCAGTATTTT.

The J gene is TRBJ1-2, the V gene TRBV7-8; no clear D gene. The V end lost 0 bases, the J end lost 5 bases, and 16 bases lay between the germline ends. The germline V gene encodes CDR1 SGHVS and CDR2 FQNEAQ. This CDR3 is built from 16 residues. The CDR3 region is CASSLAAGAYTYGYTF. The CDR3, as DNA: TGTGCCAGCAGCTTAGCCGCGGGCGCCTATACTTATGGCTACACCTTC. Filled out from reference TRBV7-8 and TRBJ1-2, the complete variable domain reads GAGVSQSPRYKVAKRGQDVALRCDPISGHVSLFWYQQALGQGPEFLTYFQNEAQLDKSGLPSDRFFAERPEGSVSTLKIQRTQQEDSAVYLCASSLAAGAYTYGYTFGSGTRLTVV.

The chain is built from TRBV27 and TRBJ1-2, with D possibly being TRBD1 (6 bases). Germline CDR1 and CDR2: MNHEY and SMNVEV (reference sequence). Trimming removed 5 bases from V and 8 bases from J, with 15 bases in between. The CDR3 totals 13 residues. The CDR3 sequence is CASSPGTLGGYTF. The CDR3 DNA reads as TGTGCCAGCAGTCCAGGGACACTTGGCGGCTACACCTTC.

The rearrangement joins TRBV5-6 to TRBJ1-3, with D possibly matching TRBD1 (5 bases). V lost 4 bases and J lost 2, with 10 bases in between. The CDR3 consists of 14 residues. Germline V gene sequence: CDR1 SGHDT, CDR2 YYEEEE. CDR3 sequence (DNA): TGTGCCAGCAGCCCTGGGGGGGCTGGAAACACCATATATTTT. It yields the protein CASSPGGAGNTIYF.

The J gene is TRBJ2-7, the V gene TRBV5-4; TRBD1 matches 8 bases. The CDR3 is 14 residues long. The germline V gene encodes CDR1 SGHNT and CDR2 YYREEE (reference sequence). The ends lost 2 bases at V and 2 bases at J; junction bases unmatched: 3. The CDR3 coding sequence is TGTGCCAGCAGCTTTGCAGGGGGCGCCTACGAGCAGTACTTC. Protein sequence: CASSFAGGAYEQYF.

The chain employs TRBV6-1 and TRBJ1-1; TRBD1 might be the D (5 bases). The V and J ends lost 2 bases and 3 bases respectively, with 13 bases between them. The CDR3 totals 15 residues. CDR1 is MNHNS, CDR2 SASEGT, per germline. CDR3 nucleotide sequence: TGTGCCAGCAGTGAACAGGGCCGGGTGTACACTGAAGCTTTCTTT. It translates to CASSEQGRVYTEAFF.

The J gene is TRBJ2-3, the V gene TRBV5-4; 14 bases are a match to TRBD2. The ends lost 4 bases at V and 5 bases at J; junction bases unmatched: 12. Germline values: CDR1 SGHNT, CDR2 YYREEE (reference sequence). The length of the CDR3 is 18 residues. CDR3 protein: CASSPLGLAGAPRDTQYF. In DNA form, the CDR3 reads TGTGCCAGCAGCCCGCTGGGACTAGCGGGGGCCCCTAGAGATACGCAGTATTTT.

The chain employs TRBV14 and TRBJ1-2; 10 bases map to TRBD1. The CDR3 length is 15 residues. V dropped 6 bases and J dropped 4; count of bases not matched to a gene: 8. Germline V gene data show CDR1 as SGHDN and CDR2 as FVKESK. The CDR3 sequence is CASSRQGASPYGYTF. The CDR3 coding sequence is TGTGCCAGCAGTCGACAGGGGGCGAGTCCCTATGGCTACACCTTC.

The chain recombines TRBV29-1 with TRBJ1-4, with TRBD1 as a possible D gene (6 bases). The V and J ends lost 6 bases and 11 bases respectively, with 19 bases between them. The CDR3 loop spans 13 amino acids. Germline V gene lookup returns CDR1 SQVTM and CDR2 ANQGSEA. The CDR3 sequence: CSVVEGVPRKLFF. The CDR3 DNA reads as TGCAGCGTCGTTGAGGGGGTCCCGCGCAAACTGTTTTTT.

CDR3 sequence reads: CASSPLPGRGGVTGELFF. CDR3 coding DNA: TGTGCCAGCAGCCCACTACCCGGGCGCGGGGGAGTCACCGGGGAGCTGTTTTTT. V and J are TRBV7-8 and TRBJ2-2, with 7 bases that match TRBD2. The CDR3 spans 18 residues. CDR1 and CDR2 from the germline V gene are SGHVS and FQNEAQ. The V gene end was trimmed by 5 bases and the J gene end by 4 bases; junction bases not matched to a gene: 16. The full variable domain, in which reference TRBV7-8 and TRBJ2-2 provide the parts outside the CDR3, is GAGVSQSPRYKVAKRGQDVALRCDPISGHVSLFWYQQALGQGPEFLTYFQNEAQLDKSGLPSDRFFAERPEGSVSTLKIQRTQQEDSAVYLCASSPLPGRGGVTGELFFGEGSRLTVL.

The chain employs TRBV6-1 and TRBJ2-1; 10 bases are shared with TRBD1. The CDR3 has 15 amino acids. Germline V gives CDR1 MNHNS, CDR2 SASEGT. J was trimmed by 5 bases and V by 4 bases; bases with no gene match: 5. This CDR3 reads CASSGTGGQHNEQFF. As DNA, the CDR3 is TGTGCCAGCAGTGGGACAGGGGGTCAACACAATGAGCAGTTCTTC.

The chain employs TRBV11-3 and TRBJ2-3, with D possibly matching TRBD2 (5 bases). Trimming shortened V by 5 bases and J by 0 bases, and 15 bases separated the two germline ends. The germline CDR1 and CDR2 sequences are SGHNT and YENEEA. The CDR3 has 16 residues. The CDR3 loop reads CASSRSRSGSTDTQYF. For the CDR3, the DNA is TGTGCCAGCAGCCGTAGCCGGAGCGGAAGCACAGATACGCAGTATTTT.

The chain joins TRBV11-2 to TRBJ2-5; tentative D call: TRBD1 (5 bases). Trimming removed 3 bases at V and 4 bases at J, with 12 bases between. Germline lookup yields CDR1 SGHAT and CDR2 FQNNGV. The CDR3 length is 14 residues. CDR3 residues: CASSFPIGVETQYF. CDR3 bases: TGTGCCAGCAGCTTCCCGATAGGGGTAGAGACCCAGTACTTC. Combining the CDR3 with reference TRBV11-2 and TRBJ2-5 gives the whole variable domain EAGVAQSPRYKIIEKRQSVAFWCNPISGHATLYWYQQILGQGPKLLIQFQNNGVVDDSQLPKDRFSAERLKGVDSTLKIQPAKLEDSAVYLCASSFPIGVETQYFGPGTRLLVL.

Written as DNA, the CDR3 is TGTGCCAGCAGCTATATCCACAGGGGGTCCTACTATGGCTACACCTTC. This gives the protein CASSYIHRGSYYGYTF. The J gene is TRBJ1-2, the V gene TRBV7-2; the match to TRBD1 covers 8 bases. The CDR3 contains 16 residues. Per germline, CDR1 SGHTA and CDR2 FQGNSA. The V gene end was trimmed by 4 bases and the J gene end by 3 bases; junction bases not matched to a gene: 10.

This clone was seen only once. The J gene is TRBJ1-3, the V gene TRBV25-1, with D possibly being TRBD1 (6 bases). The CDR3 is 16 residues long. From germline, CDR1 is MGHDK and CDR2 SYGVNS. The V end was cut by 1 base, the J end by 0 bases, with 10 bases between. The CDR3 loop is CASSESDSRSGNTIYF. The CDR3 DNA reads TGTGCCAGCAGTGAATCGGACAGTCGCTCTGGAAACACCATATATTTT.

The chain joins TRBV19 to TRBJ1-2; tentatively, D is TRBD1 (5 bases). V was trimmed by 3 bases and J by 0 bases, leaving 14 bases between them. CDR1 is LNHDA and CDR2 is SQIVND in the germline V gene (reference sequence). This CDR3 is built from 16 residues. The CDR3 reads CASSMAGGGSNYGYTF. DNA of the CDR3: TGTGCCAGTAGTATGGCCGGGGGGGGATCTAACTATGGCTACACCTTC. The whole variable domain, remainder taken from reference TRBV19 and TRBJ1-2, is DGGITQSPKYLFRKEGQNVTLSCEQNLNHDAMYWYRQDPGQGLRLIYYSQIVNDFQKGDIAEGYSVSREKKESFPLTVTSAQKNPTAFYLCASSMAGGGSNYGYTFGSGTRLTVV.

V and J are TRBV2 and TRBJ1-6, with D maybe TRBD1 (6 bases). The length of the CDR3 is 15 residues. The germline V gene encodes CDR1 SNHLY and CDR2 FYNNEI. Deletions cut 6 bases from V and 4 bases from J, with 13 bases between. For the CDR3, the DNA is TGTGCCAGCAGGACCTCAGGGGAGTATAATTCACCCCTCCACTTT. Translating gives CASRTSGEYNSPLHF.

This clone was observed a handful of times. The CDR3: CAISKSASMNTEAFF. In DNA form, the CDR3 reads TGTGCCATCAGTAAATCTGCCTCTATGAACACTGAAGCTTTCTTT. The chain joins TRBV10-3 to TRBJ1-1; D remains ambiguous. The length of the CDR3 is 15 residues. Germline CDR1 reads ENHRY; CDR2 reads SYGVKD. The germline V and J ends were trimmed by 5 bases and 0 bases, with 13 bases remaining between them.

This clone was picked up one time. This rearrangement joins TRBV6-4 to TRBJ1-2; D possibly corresponds to TRBD1 (5 bases). This CDR3 is 14 amino acids long. The germline V gene has CDR1 MRHNA and CDR2 SNTAGT. V lost 1 base and J 7 bases, leaving 13 bases between the germline ends. The CDR3 reads CASSDFGGVGGYTF. The DNA of the CDR3 is TGTGCCAGCAGTGACTTTGGAGGGGTTGGTGGCTACACCTTC.